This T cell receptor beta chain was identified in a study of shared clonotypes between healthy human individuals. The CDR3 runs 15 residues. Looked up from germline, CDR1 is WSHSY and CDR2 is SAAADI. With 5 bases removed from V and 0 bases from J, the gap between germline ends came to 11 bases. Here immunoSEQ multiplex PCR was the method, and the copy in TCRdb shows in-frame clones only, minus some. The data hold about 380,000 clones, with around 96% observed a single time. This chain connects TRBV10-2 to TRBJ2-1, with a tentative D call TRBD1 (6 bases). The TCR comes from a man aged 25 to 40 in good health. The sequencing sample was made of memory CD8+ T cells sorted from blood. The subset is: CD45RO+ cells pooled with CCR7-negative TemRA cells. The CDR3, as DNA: TGCGCCAGCAGTCAACAGGGAAGCTCCTACAATGAGCAGTTCTTC. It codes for CASSQQGSSYNEQFF.